This T cell receptor (beta chain) was recorded in a study of technical replicates of blood from several donors. TCRdb keeps only in-frame clones here, not all; method: immunoSEQ multiplex PCR. The table has about 58,000 clones, about 95% seen once; the top ten hold 3%. The germline V gene encodes CDR1 SGDLS and CDR2 YYNGEE. Trimming shortened V by 3 bases and J by 0 bases, and 12 bases separated the two germline ends. The CDR3 runs 16 residues. The receptor's source is a human donor in good health. Some clones in this sample may be carry-over from other donors' samples. The chain has TRBV9 and TRBJ2-2; D not resolved. The material sequenced was PBMCs. The CDR3 spells CASSGSWLTNTGELFF. Here the CDR3 DNA reads TGTGCCAGCAGCGGGTCGTGGCTCACGAACACCGGGGAGCTGTTTTTT. Full variable domain (remainder filled in from reference TRBV9 and TRBJ2-2): DSGVTQTPKHLITATGQRVTLRCSPRSGDLSVYWYQQSLDQGLQFLIQYYNGEERAKGNILERFSAQQFPDLHSELNLSSLELGDSALYFCASSGSWLTNTGELFFGEGSRLTVL.